A single sample is the source of the 6 T cell receptor beta chains below, sequenced in a study of blood T cell repertoires in COVID-19. Only in-frame clones appear in the TCRdb table, and some are missing; sequencing was by immunoSEQ multiplex PCR. The table shows about 210,000 clones, with about 83% occurring only once. The sample comprised peripheral blood. Source of these receptors: a woman aged 40 to 50 with active or convalescent COVID-19.

The CDR3 DNA sequence: TGTGCCAGTAGTATCGAGGGGGCCCGCACAGATACGCAGTATTTT. Translating gives CASSIEGARTDTQYF. The chain links TRBV19 to TRBJ2-3; 7 bases line up with TRBD1. CDR3 length equals 15 residues. Germline CDR1 and CDR2: LNHDA and SQIVND (reference sequence). The V and J ends lost 3 bases and 1 base, in that order; junction bases with no gene match: 4.

The chain carries TRBV5-8 and TRBJ1-3; D gene uncertain. CDR3 length: 14 amino acids. Germline lookup yields CDR1 SGHTS and CDR2 YDEGEE. V was trimmed by 4 bases and J by 4 bases, leaving 12 bases between them. In nucleotides, the CDR3 is TGTGCCAGCAGCCCCGGGAACTCAGGAAACACCATATATTTT. Translated: CASSPGNSGNTIYF.

J is TRBJ2-7 and V is TRBV25-1; 9 bases line up with TRBD1. The CDR3 length is 13 residues. CDR1 is MGHDK, CDR2 SYGVNS, per germline. The V gene end was trimmed by 6 bases and the J gene end by 3 bases; junction bases not matched to a gene: 3. This CDR3 reads CASRGTGSYEQYF. The CDR3 DNA reads TGTGCCAGCAGGGGGACAGGGAGCTACGAGCAGTACTTC.

Worth noting for this clone: Other DNA sequences in this sample translate to the same CDR3. V usage is TRBV5-1 and J usage is TRBJ1-3; 9 positions agree with TRBD1. The CDR3 spans 14 residues. From germline, CDR1 is SGHRS and CDR2 YFSETQ. V lost 4 bases and J lost 4; bases outside the gene matches: 3. The DNA for the CDR3 is TGCGCCAGCAGCCCAGGACAGGGGGGAAACACCATATATTTT. Its protein product is CASSPGQGGNTIYF.

This clone was seen only a few times. The V and J genes are TRBV10-3 and TRBJ1-4; D is perhaps TRBD1 (6 bases). From germline, CDR1 is ENHRY and CDR2 SYGVKD. Trimming pared 2 bases from V and 8 bases from J, leaving 12 bases between. This CDR3 is built from 14 residues. This CDR3 reads CAISEEGGREKLFF. The CDR3 DNA reads as TGTGCCATCAGTGAGGAAGGGGGACGGGAAAAACTGTTTTTT.

This clone was picked up a small number of times. DNA of the CDR3: TGCAGTGCTAGTCAGAGGACTAGCGGGTACGAGCAGTACTTC. Its translation is CSASQRTSGYEQYF. V is TRBV20-1 and J is TRBJ2-7; 11 positions match TRBD2. With 3 bases clipped from V and 4 bases from J, the junction kept 5 bases outside the gene matches. This CDR3 is built from 14 residues. CDR1 is DFQATT and CDR2 is SNEGSKA in the germline V gene (reference sequence).